This section outlines one T cell receptor (beta chain) sequence together with its context. Its antigen is still unknown. The sample is drawn from a study of cytomegalovirus exposure and HLA in healthy donors. PCR used 60 Vbeta primers and 13 Jbeta primers. Assay: immunoSEQ multiplex PCR; the TCRdb copy retains only in-frame clones and omits some. Its table lists tens of thousands of clones. CDR1 and CDR2 (germline): ENHRY, SYGVKD. The CDR3 consists of 15 residues. Trimming took 5 bases from V and 0 from J; bases not matched to a gene: 4. Study-wide results and caveats: Analysis performed later found 15,000 or so TCR beta sequences associated with HLA alleles at 0.05 false discovery rate.

The chain recombines TRBV10-3 with TRBJ2-7; TRBD1 aligns across 10 bases. The receptor was isolated from a woman aged 25 to 45 in good health and CMV-seronegative. The sample consisted of PBMCs. The CDR3 is CAISTDRGPSYEQYF. CDR3 in DNA: TGTGCCATCAGTACAGACAGGGGGCCCTCCTACGAGCAGTACTTC.